This entry lists 20 T cell receptor beta chains sequenced from one sample in a study of T cells in localized non-small cell lung cancer. Generated by immunoSEQ multiplex PCR, the TCRdb table keeps only in-frame clones and is missing some. The sample holds 20,000 to 30,000 clones, 70% to 90% seen once. The sample was peripheral blood, taken before any cancer treatment. The receptors originated from an older female donor with stage I lung adenocarcinoma.

The V call is TRBV6-5, the J call TRBJ1-5, with no clear D. Germline V gene data show CDR1 as MNHEY and CDR2 as SVGAGI. CDR3 length: 16 amino acids. V lost 4 bases and J 1 base, leaving 14 bases between the germline ends. In DNA form, the CDR3 reads TGTGCCAGCAGTTCGGCAGGTCGCGGCAGCAATCAGCCCCAGCATTTT. Residues: CASSSAGRGSNQPQHF.

In its sample, this clone was seen once. The chain recombines TRBV25-1 with TRBJ1-1; maybe TRBD1 (5 bases). Germline V gives CDR1 MGHDK, CDR2 SYGVNS. The CDR3 loop spans 16 amino acids. The V and J ends lost 5 bases and 0 bases respectively, with 16 bases between them. CDR3 nucleotide sequence: TGTGCCAGCAGTAGGGACGGAGAGATTATGAACACTGAAGCTTTCTTT. It specifies CASSRDGEIMNTEAFF. Using reference TRBV25-1 and TRBJ1-1 for the parts outside the CDR3, the full variable domain is EADIYQTPRYLVIGTGKKITLECSQTMGHDKMYWYQQDPGMELHLIHYSYGVNSTEKGDLSSESTVSRIRTEHFPLTLESARPSHTSQYLCASSRDGEIMNTEAFFGQGTRLTVV.

The V gene is TRBV5-8, the J gene TRBJ2-3; 8 nucleotides match TRBD1. Germline V gene lookup returns CDR1 SGHTS and CDR2 YDEGEE. The CDR3 contains 16 residues. V dropped 4 bases and J dropped 6; count of bases not matched to a gene: 13. CDR3 sequence: CASSPGTGDQADTQYF. DNA for the CDR3: TGTGCCAGCAGCCCGGGGACAGGCGATCAGGCCGATACGCAGTATTTT.

The CDR3 region is CAWTGTLYGYTF. DNA for the CDR3: TGTGCCTGGACTGGAACACTCTATGGCTACACCTTC. This chain uses TRBV30 with TRBJ1-2; D ambiguous. Per the germline V gene, CDR1 is GTSNPN and CDR2 is SVGIG (reference sequence). This CDR3 has 12 amino acids. The V end was cut by 4 bases, the J end by 4 bases, with 10 bases between.

This clone has a handful of counts. The genes are TRBV18 and TRBJ1-2; no reliable D call. The germline gives CDR1 KGHSH, CDR2 LQKENI. Trimming removed 5 bases from V and 5 bases from J, with 9 bases in between. The CDR3 is made up of 12 amino acids. For the CDR3, the DNA is TGTGCCAGCTCAGCAGAGACTTATGGCTACACCTTC. As protein: CASSAETYGYTF. The entire variable domain, with the rest obtained from reference TRBV18 and TRBJ1-2, is as follows: NAGVMQNPRHLVRRRGQEARLRCSPMKGHSHVYWYRQLPEEGLKFMVYLQKENIIDESGMPKERFSAEFPKEGPSILRIQQVVRGDSAAYFCASSAETYGYTFGSGTRLTVV.

The rearrangement joins TRBV4-1 to TRBJ2-2; D not certain. The CDR3 runs to 14 residues. Germline lookup yields CDR1 MGHRA and CDR2 YSYEKL. Trimming pared 4 bases from V and 4 bases from J, leaving 10 bases between. DNA for the CDR3: TGCGCCAGCAGCCTCCCCTGGGTCACCGGGGAGCTGTTTTTT. It yields the protein CASSLPWVTGELFF.

The CDR3 DNA reads as TGTGCCTGCGGACAGTGGGAATCCTACGAGCAGTACTTC. Protein sequence: CACGQWESYEQYF. The chain links TRBV30 to TRBJ2-7; D possibly corresponds to TRBD1 (6 bases). This CDR3 is built from 13 residues. Trimming removed 6 bases from V and 1 base from J, with 13 bases in between. The germline gives CDR1 GTSNPN, CDR2 SVGIG (reference sequence).

J is TRBJ2-5 and V is TRBV4-1; D uncertain. V lost 6 bases and J 5 bases, leaving 13 bases between the germline ends. This CDR3 comprises 13 residues. The germline V gene has CDR1 MGHRA and CDR2 YSYEKL. DNA of the CDR3: TGCGCCAGCAGTTTCAGGAACGACGAGACCCAGTACTTC. The encoded protein is CASSFRNDETQYF.

The chain uses TRBV5-5 and TRBJ1-1; no firm D call. This CDR3 region has 13 residues. V shed 6 bases and J shed 0 bases, with 9 bases lying between them. Per the germline V gene, CDR1 is SGHKS and CDR2 is YYEKEE (reference sequence). CDR3 sequence (DNA): TGTGCCAGCATCCTCGGGCTGAACACTGAAGCTTTCTTT. Amino acids: CASILGLNTEAFF.

The chain links TRBV7-3 to TRBJ2-3, with D tentatively TRBD1 (6 bases). This CDR3 comprises 15 residues. Trimming removed 2 bases from V and 0 bases from J, with 9 bases in between. Germline CDR1 is SGHTA and CDR2 is FQGTGA. CDR3 loop: CASSLHRASTDTQYF. CDR3 sequence (DNA): TGTGCCAGCAGCTTACACAGGGCTAGCACAGATACGCAGTATTTT.

The rearrangement uses TRBV4-2 and TRBJ1-1; weak D call: TRBD1 (6 bases). The CDR3 covers 16 residues. V was trimmed by 0 bases and J by 6 bases, leaving 17 bases between them. Germline assignment: CDR1 LGHNA and CDR2 YNFKEQ. CDR3 region: CASSQDLGTGAPEAFF. In nucleotides, the CDR3 is TGTGCCAGCAGCCAAGATTTAGGCACGGGGGCCCCTGAAGCTTTCTTT.

The gene calls are TRBV6-1 and TRBJ2-2, with D possibly matching TRBD2 (6 bases). Trimming took 0 bases from V and 0 from J, leaving 8 bases between them. This CDR3 comprises 16 residues. Germline V gene sequence: CDR1 MNHNS, CDR2 SASEGT. The CDR3 here is CASSEARGTNTGELFF. Written as DNA, the CDR3 is TGTGCCAGCAGTGAAGCGCGGGGAACGAACACCGGGGAGCTGTTTTTT.

V gene TRBV9 combines with J gene TRBJ1-2; tentatively, D is TRBD1 (6 bases). The CDR3 is 15 amino acids. The germline V gene encodes CDR1 SGDLS and CDR2 YYNGEE. V dropped 0 bases and J dropped 4 bases, with 13 bases sitting between them. CDR3 sequence: CASSVAKGGTYGYTF. CDR3 sequence (DNA): TGTGCCAGCAGCGTAGCTAAGGGGGGGACCTATGGCTACACCTTC.

The CDR3 protein is CASSPREGYTDTQYF. CDR3 DNA: TGTGCCAGCAGCCCCAGGGAGGGATACACAGATACGCAGTATTTT. The rearrangement joins TRBV5-4 to TRBJ2-3; TRBD2 agrees at 7 bases. The germline gives CDR1 SGHNT, CDR2 YYREEE (reference sequence). The CDR3 contains 15 residues. V shed 4 bases, J shed 2 bases, and the junction held 7 bases outside the gene matches.

The chain links TRBV7-3 to TRBJ1-1; D unclear. V was pared by 4 bases and J by 5 bases, with 5 bases between. Germline CDR1 reads SGHTA; CDR2 reads FQGTGA. The CDR3 extends over 11 amino acids. The CDR3 DNA reads TGTGCCAGCAGCTCAGCTACTGAAGCTTTCTTT. It yields the protein CASSSATEAFF.

The chain joins TRBV7-6 to TRBJ2-1; D gene uncertain. In germline, CDR1 is SGHVS, CDR2 FNYEAQ. The CDR3 is made up of 13 amino acids. V lost 0 bases and J 5 bases, leaving 5 bases between the germline ends. In nucleotides, the CDR3 is TGTGCCAGCAGCTTAGCCAGGCACAATGAGCAGTTCTTC. This translates into CASSLARHNEQFF.

A single count supports this clone. The chain joins TRBV4-1 to TRBJ1-2; a weak D match, TRBD1 (6 bases). Germline V lookup: CDR1 MGHRA, CDR2 YSYEKL. There are 17 residues in the CDR3. Trimming stripped 1 base from V and 2 bases from J, with 17 bases between. The CDR3 loop reads CASSQAGETFQNYGYTF. CDR3 bases: TGCGCCAGCAGCCAAGCAGGGGAGACTTTTCAAAACTATGGCTACACCTTC.

The chain is built from TRBV4-1 and TRBJ2-5; D gene unclear. Trimming cost V 5 bases and J 1 base, with 11 bases left between them. Per the germline V gene, CDR1 is MGHRA and CDR2 is YSYEKL. The CDR3 has 14 amino acids. CDR3 sequence: CASSGRSFQETQYF. CDR3 nucleotide sequence: TGCGCCAGCAGCGGGCGGTCATTCCAAGAGACCCAGTACTTC.

This clone showed up just a few times. In the same sample, other DNA sequences code for this CDR3. The chain recombines TRBV6-6 with TRBJ1-2; TRBD1 matches at 8 bases. CDR1 is MNHNY, CDR2 SVGAGI, per germline (reference sequence). The CDR3 has 14 amino acids. J gave up 2 bases and V 5 bases, and 4 bases lay outside the gene matches. The CDR3 DNA follows: TGTGCCAGCAGTCTTGGACAGGGCAACTATGGCTACACCTTC. As protein: CASSLGQGNYGYTF.

The chain links TRBV14 to TRBJ1-1; 7 bases match TRBD1. Trimming removed 4 bases from V and 5 bases from J; junction bases left unmatched: 7. The germline CDR1 and CDR2 sequences are SGHDN and FVKESK. CDR3 length equals 14 residues. The CDR3 sequence: CASSPLAGGTEAFF. The CDR3 coding sequence is TGTGCCAGCAGCCCCTTGGCAGGGGGGACTGAAGCTTTCTTT.